Each of the 2 T cell receptor beta chains below was sequenced from the same sample in a study of metastatic and nonmetastatic thyroid tumors. All patients reached thyroid surgery having received no treatment beforehand. Via MiXCR, TCRdb re-called the PCR reads. This table has 30,000 to 45,000 clones, roughly 45% appearing once. Sequencing was done on a sample of tumor tissue. These receptors were obtained from a male donor with papillary thyroid cancer or a benign thyroid nodule (not recorded which). Some clones in this sample may be carry-over from other donors' samples.

This clone was recorded a few times. The genes are TRBV6-1 and TRBJ1-5, with D possibly matching TRBD1 (6 bases). V lost 6 bases to trimming and J lost 1 base, with 13 bases between them. Germline CDR1 MNHNS, CDR2 SASEGT. This CDR3 has 15 amino acids. CDR3: CASRFSGASNQPQHF. The CDR3 nucleotides are TGTGCCAGCAGATTCTCGGGGGCGAGCAATCAGCCCCAGCATTTT.

The chain joins TRBV5-1 to TRBJ1-1; no definite D call. V was clipped by 4 bases and J by 0 bases, with 13 bases between them. The CDR3 loop spans 15 amino acids. In germline, CDR1 is SGHRS, CDR2 YFSETQ. The CDR3 bases are TGCGCCAGCAGCACCGGGTTCGGGGTGAACACTGAAGCTTTCTTT. It specifies CASSTGFGVNTEAFF.